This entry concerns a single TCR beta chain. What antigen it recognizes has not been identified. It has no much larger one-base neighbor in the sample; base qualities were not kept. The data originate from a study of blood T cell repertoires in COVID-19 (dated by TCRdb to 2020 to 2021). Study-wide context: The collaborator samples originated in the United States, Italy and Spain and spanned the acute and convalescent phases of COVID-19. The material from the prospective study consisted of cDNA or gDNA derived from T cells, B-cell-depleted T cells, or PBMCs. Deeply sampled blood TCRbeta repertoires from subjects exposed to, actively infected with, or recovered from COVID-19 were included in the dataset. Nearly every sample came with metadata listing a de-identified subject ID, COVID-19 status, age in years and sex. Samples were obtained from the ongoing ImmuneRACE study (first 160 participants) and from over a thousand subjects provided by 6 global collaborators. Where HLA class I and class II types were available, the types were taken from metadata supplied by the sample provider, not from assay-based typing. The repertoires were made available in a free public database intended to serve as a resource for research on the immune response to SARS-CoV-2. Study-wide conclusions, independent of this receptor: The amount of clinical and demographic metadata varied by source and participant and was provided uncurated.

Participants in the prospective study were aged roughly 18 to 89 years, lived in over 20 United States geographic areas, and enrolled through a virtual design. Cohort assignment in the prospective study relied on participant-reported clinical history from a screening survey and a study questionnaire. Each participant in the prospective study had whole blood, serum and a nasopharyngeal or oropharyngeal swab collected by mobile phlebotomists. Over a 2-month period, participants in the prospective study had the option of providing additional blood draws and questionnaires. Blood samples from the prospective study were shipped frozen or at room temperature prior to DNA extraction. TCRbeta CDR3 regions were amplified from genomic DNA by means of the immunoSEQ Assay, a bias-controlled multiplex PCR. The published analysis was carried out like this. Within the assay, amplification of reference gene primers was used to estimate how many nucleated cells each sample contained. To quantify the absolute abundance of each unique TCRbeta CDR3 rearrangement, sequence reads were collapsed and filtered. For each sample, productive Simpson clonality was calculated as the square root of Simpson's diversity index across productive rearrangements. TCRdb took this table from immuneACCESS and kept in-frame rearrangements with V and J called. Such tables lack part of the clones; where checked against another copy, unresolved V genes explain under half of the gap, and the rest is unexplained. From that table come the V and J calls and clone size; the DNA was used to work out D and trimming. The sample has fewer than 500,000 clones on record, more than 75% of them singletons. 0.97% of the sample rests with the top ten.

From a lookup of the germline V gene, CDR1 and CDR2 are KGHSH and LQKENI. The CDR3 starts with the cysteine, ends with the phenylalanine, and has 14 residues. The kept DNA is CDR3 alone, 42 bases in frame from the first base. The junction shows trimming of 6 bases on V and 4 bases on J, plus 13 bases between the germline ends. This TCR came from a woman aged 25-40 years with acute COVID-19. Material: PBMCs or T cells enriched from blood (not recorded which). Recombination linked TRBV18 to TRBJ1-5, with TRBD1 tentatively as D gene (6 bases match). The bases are TGTGCCAGCTCGGCACAGGGACGGAATCAGCCCCAGCATTTT. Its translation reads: CASSAQGRNQPQHF.